This T cell receptor beta chain was sequenced for a study of post-analysis software for immune sequencing data. Study-level results: Among about 5 TRBV segments more frequent in patients than controls were TRBV5-6, TRBV5-1 and TRBV20-1. Comparison with controls showed significantly lower normalized Chao1 diversity in multiple sclerosis patients.

Concerning this clonotype itself: Its antigen is unidentified.

Prepared libraries of TCR beta cDNA carried unique molecular identifiers. TCRdb ran MiXCR on the PCR reads and lists one entry per CDR3 protein. In the table there are a few hundred thousand distinct CDR3 sequences, roughly 45% of which are singletons. The germline V gene encodes CDR1 SGDLS and CDR2 YYNGEE. V was cut by 4 bases and J by 2 bases, with 12 bases left in between. The CDR3 is 15 residues long. This receptor was taken from a girl aged 10 to 17 with multiple sclerosis. The chain combines TRBV9 with TRBJ2-2; TRBD1 is a possible D gene (6 bases). Sequences were obtained from blood. The CDR3 loop reads CASSPTQGNTGELFF. The CDR3 nucleotides read TGTGCCAGCAGCCCCACACAGGGTAACACCGGGGAGCTGTTTTTT.